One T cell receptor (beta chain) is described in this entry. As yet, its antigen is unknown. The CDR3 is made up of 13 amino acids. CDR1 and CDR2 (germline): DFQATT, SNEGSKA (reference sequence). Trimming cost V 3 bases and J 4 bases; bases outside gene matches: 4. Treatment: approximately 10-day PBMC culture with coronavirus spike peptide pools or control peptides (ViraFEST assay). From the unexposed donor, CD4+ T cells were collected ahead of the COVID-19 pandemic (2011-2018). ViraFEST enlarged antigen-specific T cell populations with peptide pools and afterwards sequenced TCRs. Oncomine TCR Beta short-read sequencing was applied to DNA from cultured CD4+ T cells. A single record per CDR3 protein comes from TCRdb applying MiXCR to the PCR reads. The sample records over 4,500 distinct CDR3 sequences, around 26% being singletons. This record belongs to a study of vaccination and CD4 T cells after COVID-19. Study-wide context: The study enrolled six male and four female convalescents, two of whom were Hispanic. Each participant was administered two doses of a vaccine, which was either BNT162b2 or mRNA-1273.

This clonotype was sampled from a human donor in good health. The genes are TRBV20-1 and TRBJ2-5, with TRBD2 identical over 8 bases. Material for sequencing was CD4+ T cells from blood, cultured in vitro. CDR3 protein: CSASPAGVETQYF. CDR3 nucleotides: TGCAGTGCTAGCCCAGCGGGGGTAGAGACCCAGTACTTC.